Below, 6 T cell receptor beta chains from the same sample are listed, as sequenced in a study of tumor and adjacent non-tumor tissue in lung cancer. RNA was extracted from bulk tissue without any cell sorting. This non-tumor lung sample came from over 3 cm beyond the tumor edge. A modified ARM-PCR protocol with three rounds of nested PCR amplified TCRbeta. Each CDR3 protein is one row after TCRdb ran MiXCR on the multiplex PCR reads. The sample shows about 110,000 distinct CDR3 sequences, 60% to 80% of them seen only once. Sequenced input: distant non-tumor lung tissue. These receptors all stem from a man in his 60s with non-small cell lung cancer.

In regard to this clonotype: The junction shows a germline mismatch at one end, possibly a read error. The V gene is TRBV6-2 or TRBV6-3, the J gene TRBJ1-6; possible D gene TRBD1, 5 bases. Germline loops: CDR1 MNHEY, CDR2 SVGEGT. This CDR3 contains 15 residues. In DNA form, the CDR3 reads TGTGCCAGCACCGACCCCCGGGACGGTAATTCACCCCCCCACTTT. Protein: CASTDPRDGNSPPHF.

With respect to this clonotype: One junction end does not reproduce the germline sequence, and a read error may be involved. V is TRBV6-1 and J is TRBJ1-5; 7 nucleotides match TRBD1. The CDR3 loop spans 13 amino acids. The germline gives CDR1 MNHNS, CDR2 SASEGT. CDR3 protein: CASIQGLNEPQHF. The CDR3 DNA sequence: TGTGCCAGCATACAGGGGCTCAATGAGCCCCAGCATTTT.

Many counts were recorded for this clonotype. The chain recombines TRBV5-1 with TRBJ1-3, with 7 nucleotides matching TRBD1. The CDR3 is made up of 13 amino acids. V trimming: 3 bases; J trimming: 12 bases; junction bases outside the gene matches: 9. Germline V lookup: CDR1 SGHRS, CDR2 YFSETQ. The DNA for the CDR3 is TGCGCCAGCAGCTCCCTGGACAGGACACGCATATATTTT. This codes for CASSSLDRTRIYF.

In the case of this clonotype: Germline and junction disagree at one end, which may indicate a read error. The V call is TRBV6-6, the J call TRBJ1-1; D unresolved. CDR3 length: 13 residues. Looked up from germline, CDR1 is MNHNY and CDR2 is SVGAGI (reference sequence). The CDR3 sequence is CASTGTSLTAAFF. The CDR3 DNA sequence: TGTGCCAGCACGGGTACAAGTTTAACTGCAGCTTTCTTC.

The chain joins TRBV6-6 to TRBJ2-3; possibly TRBD1 for D (6 bases). The J call may be mistaken, given a closer DNA end match to TRBJ1-5. This CDR3 comprises 17 residues. Germline V gene lookup returns CDR1 MNHNY and CDR2 SVGAGI (reference sequence). The CDR3 DNA sequence: TGTGCCAGCGGTAGCGGGGAGGACAGTTTCTACACAGATACGCAGCATTTT. Amino acids: CASGSGEDSFYTDTQHF.

Details on this clonotype: The junction departs from germline at one end; a sequencing error may be responsible. The rearrangement uses TRBV29-1 and TRBJ2-7; no clear D. Germline values: CDR1 SQVTM, CDR2 ANQGSEA. The CDR3 contains 14 residues. The chain's CDR3 is CSVRTGSYSYGQYF. CDR3 in DNA: TGCAGCGTGAGGACCGGGTCCTACTCCTACGGGCAGTACTTC.